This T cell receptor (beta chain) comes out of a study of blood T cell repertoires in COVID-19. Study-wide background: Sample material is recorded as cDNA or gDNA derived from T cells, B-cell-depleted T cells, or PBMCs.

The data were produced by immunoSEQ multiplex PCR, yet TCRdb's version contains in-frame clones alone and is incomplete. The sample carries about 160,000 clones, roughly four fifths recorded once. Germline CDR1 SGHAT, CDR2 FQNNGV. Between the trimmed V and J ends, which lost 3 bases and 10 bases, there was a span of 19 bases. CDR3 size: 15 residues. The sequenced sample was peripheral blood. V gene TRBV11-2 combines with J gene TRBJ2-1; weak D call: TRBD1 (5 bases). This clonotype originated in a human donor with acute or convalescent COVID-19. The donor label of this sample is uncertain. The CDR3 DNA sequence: TGTGCCAGCAGCTTTTTGCAGGGCAGCGTCTGGGAGCAGTTCTTC. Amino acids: CASSFLQGSVWEQFF.